This TCR beta chain was identified in a study of shared clonotypes between healthy human individuals. Study-wide background: Contributing individuals were two females and a few males aged 18 to 49. General study findings and limits: It was observed that 4% to 6% of naive CD4 clonotypes were shared across a few donors. Donor scarcity curtailed the genetic and exposure-history diversity represented herein. The rarefaction results pointed to incomplete sorted-subset sequencing despite large depth.

Clones were sequenced by immunoSEQ multiplex PCR, and TCRdb holds only the in-frame ones, with some missing. The sample has about 2,200,000 clones, about 93% seen once. The CDR3 length is 15 residues. The ends lost 5 bases at V and 2 bases at J; junction bases unmatched: 7. CDR1 is SEHNR and CDR2 is FQNEAQ in the germline V gene (reference sequence). Terminally differentiated effector memory CD45RA+ cells were left out of the naive CD8 fraction, which was CD45RO-negative and positively selected for CCR7. A note on this clone: The antigen is undetermined.

The chain couples TRBV7-9 to TRBJ2-7; TRBD1 matches 9 bases. Material for sequencing was naive CD8+ T cells from PBMCs. This receptor was obtained from a man in his late teens or twenties in good health. Some clones in this sample may be carry-over from other donors' samples. The CDR3 loop is CASSITGQGTYEQYF. The CDR3 bases are TGTGCCAGCAGCATTACGGGACAGGGCACCTACGAGCAGTACTTC.